The 20 T cell receptor beta chains listed next were all sequenced from one sample in a study of blood T cells in healthy people across ages (dated by TCRdb to about 2015). The library relied on 5' RACE. The instrument given in TCRdb is Illumina HiSeq 2500. A second roughly 6 to 11 cycle PCR used a sample-barcoded 5' primer and a J-beta primer mix. Clones were called with MiXCR by TCRdb after fastp trimmed the public reads at Q25, and only in-frame beta chains were retained. Rows are unified per CDR3 protein, each entry keeping the most common DNA and genes. The sample includes some 900,000 distinct CDR3 sequences, with under 35% observed a single time. In total, the top ten clones hold 17% of the sample. The sequencing input was blood. Receptors were obtained from a woman older than 75 in good health.

The rearrangement links TRBV20-1 to TRBJ2-7; D is perhaps TRBD2 (6 bases). TRBJ2-5 matches the DNA end more closely, so the J call is doubtful. The CDR3 loop spans 13 amino acids. Germline V CDR1 and CDR2: DFQATT, SNEGSKA (reference sequence). The chain's CDR3 is CSARRGVRETQYF. The CDR3 DNA is TGCAGTGCCCGGAGGGGTGTTCGAGAGACCCAGTACTTC.

Notes on this clonotype: At one end the junction does not follow the germline gene, possibly because of a read error. The chain has TRBV27 and TRBJ1-6; 7 bases line up with TRBD1. The CDR3 loop spans 15 amino acids. Germline CDR1 MNHEY, CDR2 SMNVEV (reference sequence). DNA of the CDR3: TGTGCCAGCAGTTTTTCGACAGGGCTTAATTCACCCCGCCACTTT. This sequence encodes CASSFSTGLNSPRHF.

The sample holds many counts of this clonotype. This chain uses TRBV6-1 with TRBJ1-5; maybe TRBD1 (5 bases). CDR3 size: 16 residues. V lost 6 bases and J lost 3, with 18 bases in between. The germline V gene has CDR1 MNHNS and CDR2 SASEGT. The CDR3 loop is CASRTEPGRNNQPQHF. In DNA form, the CDR3 reads TGTGCCAGCAGGACCGAACCGGGACGTAACAATCAGCCCCAGCATTTT.

Details on this clonotype: This may stem from a read error, because a much larger clone lies one nucleotide away. The V call is TRBV7-2, the J call TRBJ2-3; 10 bases agree with TRBD2. Germline values: CDR1 SGHTA, CDR2 FQGNSA. The CDR3 contains 17 residues. This chain's CDR3 is CASNLWGTSEGGDTQYF. DNA for the CDR3: TGTGCCAGCAACTTATGGGGGACTAGCGAGGGGGGGGATACGCAGTATTTT. Together with reference TRBV7-2 and TRBJ2-3, the CDR3 gives the full variable domain: GAGVSQSPSNKVTEKGKDVELRCDPISGHTALYWYRQSLGQGLEFLIYFQGNSAPDKSGLPSDRFSAERTGGSVSTLTIQRTQQEDSAVYLCASNLWGTSEGGDTQYFGPGTRLTVL.

A remark on this clonotype: This may stem from a read error, because a much larger clone lies one nucleotide away. The rearrangement uses TRBV15 and TRBJ2-3; D assignment may be TRBD1 or TRBD2 (5 bases each). CDR3 size: 15 residues. Germline V gene data show CDR1 as LNHNV and CDR2 as YYDKDF (reference sequence). Here the CDR3 reads CATSRDRGETDMQYF. The CDR3 nucleotides are TGTGCCACCAGCAGAGATCGAGGGGAAACAGATATGCAGTATTTT.

This clonotype was seen only a few times. CDR3 sequence: CASSLGGSGSYEQYF. Written as DNA, the CDR3 is TGTGCCAGCAGCTTAGGCGGTAGCGGGAGCTACGAGCAGTACTTC. The rearrangement uses TRBV7-2 and TRBJ2-7; TRBD2 aligns across 9 bases. Losses at the gene ends were 1 base for V and 3 bases for J; bases not matched to a gene: 4. Per germline, CDR1 SGHTA and CDR2 FQGNSA. The CDR3 is 15 residues long.

This clonotype was counted many times. The rearrangement uses TRBV4-1 and TRBJ2-1; 8 bases agree with TRBD2. After removal of 4 bases from V and 5 bases from J, the junction contained 7 bases not matched to a gene. This CDR3 spans 15 amino acids. Germline CDR1 is MGHRA and CDR2 is YSYEKL. The CDR3 reads CASSLGGAVDNEQFF. The CDR3 bases are TGCGCCAGCAGCCTCGGGGGGGCCGTCGACAATGAGCAGTTCTTC.

This clonotype came up many times. This chain's CDR3 is CATSPTSGGPQETQYF. CDR3 nucleotide sequence: TGTGCCACCAGTCCGACTAGCGGGGGCCCCCAAGAGACCCAGTACTTC. The rearrangement links TRBV24-1 to TRBJ2-5; 12 positions match TRBD2. Germline CDR1 and CDR2: KGHDR and SFDVKD. Trimming took 6 bases from V and 1 from J; bases not matched to a gene: 5. The CDR3 has 16 amino acids.

A note on this clonotype: With a much larger clone just one base away, this may be a read error. This chain uses TRBV20-1 with TRBJ2-4; weak D call: TRBD1 (5 bases). CDR1 is DFQATT and CDR2 is SNEGSKA in the germline V gene (reference sequence). The CDR3 is 16 residues long. CDR3 loop: CGARARTPIAKNIQYF. The CDR3 DNA follows: TGCGGTGCTAGAGCAAGGACACCCATAGCCAAAAACATTCAGTACTTC.

This chain connects TRBV2 to TRBJ1-2, with a possible D match to TRBD1 (6 bases). CDR1 SNHLY and CDR2 FYNNEI come from the germline V gene. This CDR3 is built from 13 residues. V dropped 6 bases and J dropped 6 bases, with 14 bases sitting between them. This CDR3 reads CASRTEGVDGYTF. The CDR3 DNA sequence: TGTGCCAGCAGGACCGAGGGGGTGGATGGCTACACCTTC.

The table lists this clonotype with a few counts. The chain joins TRBV27 to TRBJ1-4, with a weak D call TRBD1 (5 bases). The CDR3 totals 14 residues. Trimming pared 8 bases from V and 3 bases from J, leaving 13 bases between. Germline V CDR1 and CDR2: MNHEY, SMNVEV (reference sequence). The CDR3 bases are TGTGCCAGCCCTAAACGGGGCGCTAATGAAAAACTGTTTTTT. Its protein is CASPKRGANEKLFF.

This clonotype was picked up one time. A single base separates this from a much larger clone, so it may be a read error. The V and J genes are TRBV4-3 and TRBJ1-5; tentatively, D is TRBD1 (6 bases). CDR1 is LGHNA, CDR2 YSLEER, per germline. CDR3 length: 17 residues. The CDR3 protein is CTSSQAWTASDNQPQHF. Here the CDR3 DNA reads TGCACCAGCAGCCAAGCCTGGACAGCGAGTGACAATCAGCCCCAGCATTTT.

This clonotype was picked up a small number of times. A much larger clone is a single base away; this may be a read error. This chain uses TRBV7-9 with TRBJ1-2; a weak D match, TRBD1 (6 bases). This CDR3 spans 16 amino acids. Germline CDR1 reads SEHNR; CDR2 reads FQNEAQ (reference sequence). The CDR3 bases are TGTGCCAGCAGCCCCCTGGGGGCAGGGTCAGGCTATGGCCACACCTTC. Translated: CASSPLGAGSGYGHTF.

The chain uses TRBV7-2 and TRBJ2-3, with 7 bases fitting TRBD2. The V gene's germline CDR1 is SGHTA and CDR2 FQGNSA. This CDR3 has 13 residues. The trim removed 1 base at V and 7 bases at J, leaving 2 bases unmatched. The CDR3 reads CASSLVSGNTQYF. As DNA, the CDR3 is TGTGCCAGCAGCTTAGTGAGCGGGAATACGCAGTATTTT.

J is TRBJ2-5 and V is TRBV20-1; D not certain. With the DNA end fitting TRBJ2-7 better, the J assignment may be wrong. From germline, CDR1 is DFQATT and CDR2 SNEGSKA (reference sequence). This CDR3 has 11 residues. This CDR3 reads CSASSQDEQYF. The CDR3 nucleotides are TGCAGTGCTAGCAGCCAGGACGAGCAGTACTTC.

This rearrangement joins TRBV7-2 to TRBJ2-3, with D perhaps given as TRBD1 or TRBD2 (5 bases each). The CDR3 is 15 residues long. V was trimmed by 6 bases and J by 2 bases, leaving 15 bases between them. Germline assignment: CDR1 SGHTA and CDR2 FQGNSA. The CDR3 DNA sequence: TGTGCCAGCAGTCCTAGCTCAGGGTCCACAGATACGCAGTATTTT. Protein sequence: CASSPSSGSTDTQYF.

In regard to this clonotype: One base away lies a much larger clone, so this may be a sequencing read error. The CDR3 is CASSDASGEAGDEQFF. Written as DNA, the CDR3 is TGTGCCAGCAGCGATGCTAGCGGGGAGGCCGGAGATGAGCAGTTCTTC. The chain is built from TRBV6-2 or TRBV6-3 and TRBJ2-1, with 9 bases lining up with TRBD2. CDR1 MNHEY and CDR2 SVGEGT come from the germline V gene. V lost 6 bases to trimming and J lost 8 bases; unmatched junction nucleotides: 14. The CDR3 length is 16 residues.

This clonotype came up a few times. A single base separates this from a much larger clone, so it may be a read error. The genes are TRBV7-8 and TRBJ2-5; a possible D gene is TRBD2 (6 bases). This CDR3 has 16 residues. Trimming left V 1 base short and J 11 bases short, with 23 bases between. Germline assignment: CDR1 SGHVS and CDR2 FQNEAQ. For the CDR3, the DNA is TGTGCCAGCAGCTTAGAAGAGGAGGGCGACTACAATGAGCAGTACTTC. This translates into CASSLEEEGDYNEQYF.

This clonotype showed up many times. J is TRBJ2-4 and V is TRBV7-9; the D call may be TRBD1 or TRBD2 (6 bases each). Germline CDR1 SEHNR, CDR2 FQNEAQ (reference sequence). The CDR3 has 15 residues. The V end lost 1 base, the J end lost 1 base, and 8 bases lay between the germline ends. The chain's CDR3 is CASSLEGGAKNIQYF. The DNA for the CDR3 is TGTGCCAGCAGCTTAGAAGGGGGGGCCAAAAACATTCAGTACTTC.

Comments on this clonotype: This clone may be a read error of a much larger clone one base away. The chain joins TRBV7-2 to TRBJ1-5; 12 positions match TRBD1. Germline lookup yields CDR1 SGHTA and CDR2 FQGNSA. Trimming at V came to 0 bases and at J to 9 bases, leaving 6 bases not matched to a gene. The CDR3 contains 16 residues. CDR3 in DNA: TGTGCCAGCAGCTTAGCCCCGGGACAGGGGGCACGGCCCCAGCATTTT. This translates into CASSLAPGQGARPQHF.